This T cell receptor (beta chain) appears in the sequencing data of a study of blood T cell repertoires in COVID-19. Study background: Material from acute and convalescent COVID-19 was sourced from the United States, Italy and Spain. From T cells, B-cell-depleted T cells, or PBMCs came the material, which was cDNA or gDNA.

The J segment lost 5 bases and the V segment lost 5 bases, leaving 11 bases of the junction unmatched. Germline CDR1 is MNHEY and CDR2 is SVGEGT. This CDR3 is built from 15 residues. In the authors' methods: Nucleated cell number was recorded as an estimate derived from reference gene primer amplification. This table comes from immunoSEQ multiplex PCR, and its TCRdb copy is limited to in-frame clones, with some not included. Clone size and the V and J calls come from that table; the DNA yielded D and trimming. The sample consists of about 25,000 clones, around 80% of them appearing once. The rearrangement uses TRBV6-2 or TRBV6-3 and TRBJ2-7, with 8 bases aligning to TRBD2. Sequencing was carried out using peripheral blood. The clonotype was recovered from a woman older than 75 with acute or convalescent COVID-19. CDR3 loop: CASSRPRTSRNEQYF. DNA for the CDR3: TGTGCCAGCAGTCGACCAAGGACTAGCAGGAACGAGCAGTACTTC.